Reported below is one T cell receptor (beta chain). The antigen is unknown. The CDR3 consists of 15 residues. V shed 0 bases, J shed 8 bases, and the junction held 4 bases outside the gene matches. Germline V gene sequence: CDR1 SGHNT, CDR2 YYREEE (reference sequence). The sample originates from a study of response to subunit inactivated influenza vaccine. Study-level findings and limits: T cells newly recruited by each seasonal influenza vaccination are few, the authors suggested.

Using its own MiXCR run on the RT-PCR reads, TCRdb lists one record per CDR3 protein. The sample carries 450,000 to 500,000 distinct CDR3 sequences, about a tenth recorded once. The V gene is TRBV5-4, the J gene TRBJ2-1; 11 bases map to TRBD2. The sample was PBMCs from blood, taken 40 to 50 days after vaccination. The source is a middle-aged man who received an inactivated influenza vaccine. This CDR3 reads CASSLATSGSHEQFF. The CDR3 DNA reads as TGTGCCAGCAGCTTGGCTACTAGCGGGAGTCATGAGCAGTTCTTC.